Listed below are T cell receptor beta chains from one sample, sequenced in a study of T and B cells in COVID-19 patients. One entry per CDR3 protein, called by TCRdb with MiXCR from the multiplex PCR reads. The sample consists of some 14,000 distinct CDR3 sequences, 29% of them appearing once. The specimen was blood. The source is a human donor who had recovered from COVID-19. The CDR3 runs from the conserved cysteine through the conserved F or W. A D gene is named only where the DNA matches it firmly. Where a row states a size, it is once, few, many or the class of an expanded clone; other rows omit it.

D gene,V gene,clone size,J gene,CDR3 DNA,CDR3 protein
NA,TRBV19,medium-sized,TRBJ1-6,TGTGCCAGTAGTATATCGGGGCTGTATTCACCCCTCCACTTT,CASSISGLYSPLHF
TRBD2,TRBV5-4,few,TRBJ2-5,TGTGCCAGCAGCCCGACTAGCGGGGGACCCCAAGAGACCCAGTACTTC,CASSPTSGGPQETQYF
NA,TRBV24-1,NA,TRBJ2-3,TGTGCCACCAGTGATCCCCGGGACGGGGGCACAGATACGCAGTATTTT,CATSDPRDGGTDTQYF
NA,TRBV10-3,few,TRBJ1-5,TGTGCCATCGGGGAGGTAGCCAATCAGCCCCAGCATTTT,CAIGEVANQPQHF
NA,TRBV6-5,once,TRBJ2-7,TGTGCCAGCGGACGCGACGGGGACGGAGAGCAGTACTTC,CASGRDGDGEQYF
TRBD1,TRBV12-3/TRBV12-4,few,TRBJ1-4,TGTGCCAGCAAAGGGACAGGGGGCCGAAATGAAAAACTGTTTTTT,CASKGTGGRNEKLFF
NA,TRBV5-5,medium-sized,TRBJ2-7,TGTGCCAGCAGCTTGGTAGTCGGAAACTACGAGCAGTACTTC,CASSLVVGNYEQYF
TRBD1,TRBV24-1,once,TRBJ1-1,TGTGCCACCAGAAGGACAGGGGACCACACTGAAGCTTTCTTT,CATRRTGDHTEAFF
NA,TRBV18,many,TRBJ1-6,TGTGCCAGCTCACCCGCACGTAATTCACCCCTCCACTTT,CASSPARNSPLHF
NA,TRBV6-5,NA,TRBJ2-7,TGTGCCAGCAGTTACTTCCAGGGTGGCTACGAGCAGTACTTC,CASSYFQGGYEQYF
NA,TRBV24-1,NA,TRBJ1-1,TGTGCCACCAACAGGGAGGGAGACACTGAAGCTTTCTTT,CATNREGDTEAFF
NA,TRBV6-5,few,TRBJ2-4,TGTGCCAGCAGTTATGGCGGGGGCCTAGCCAAAAACATTCAGTACTTC,CASSYGGGLAKNIQYF
TRBD2,TRBV29-1,NA,TRBJ2-5,TGCAGCGTGGTGGGGGGGAAAGGAGAGACCCAGTACTTC,CSVVGGKGETQYF
NA,TRBV5-4,NA,TRBJ1-4,TGTGCCAGCAGCGCGGTGGGGGAAGGAGGGGAAAAACTGTTTTTT,CASSAVGEGGEKLFF
NA,TRBV19,medium-sized,TRBJ2-7,TGTGCCAGTAGTATAACACGGTACTACGAGCAGTACTTC,CASSITRYYEQYF
NA,TRBV5-6,few,TRBJ1-5,TGTGCCAGCAGCTTGAGGGGAGGGGGCAATCAGCCCCAGCATTTT,CASSLRGGGNQPQHF
TRBD1,TRBV6-2/TRBV6-3,NA,TRBJ2-5,TGTGCCAGCAGGACCCTACCCCTGACGGGACAGAGCCAAGAGACCCAGTACTTC,CASRTLPLTGQSQETQYF
NA,TRBV4-3,NA,TRBJ1-4,TGCGCCAGCAGCCAAGATTGGGCGGGGCGGGATGAAAAACTGTTTTTT,CASSQDWAGRDEKLFF
NA,TRBV30,many,TRBJ2-7,TGTGCCTGGAGTGTTTCTCCTCTCTACGAGCAGTACTTC,CAWSVSPLYEQYF
NA,TRBV7-6,few,TRBJ1-1,TGTGCCAGCAGCTTTAGACAGGCAGTGGGGTTGTCTGAAGCTTTCTTT,CASSFRQAVGLSEAFF
TRBD2,TRBV5-6,many,TRBJ2-7,TGTGCCAGCAGCTTGGGGCTAGCGGTAACCTACGAGCAGTACTTC,CASSLGLAVTYEQYF
NA,TRBV20-1,NA,TRBJ1-5,TGCAGTGCCTTAGGGGGGGGGCAGGGTCAGCCCCAGCATTTT,CSALGGGQGQPQHF
NA,TRBV30,few,TRBJ2-1,TGTGCCTGGAGTGTAGGAAGGAACAATGAGCAGTTCTTC,CAWSVGRNNEQFF
NA,TRBV27,medium-sized,TRBJ2-5,TGTGCCAGCCAGGGGACGGCGTACCAAGAGACCCAGTACTTC,CASQGTAYQETQYF
TRBD2,TRBV10-3,NA,TRBJ2-3,TGTGCCATCACGGCGGGGGGCATAGATACGCAGTATTTT,CAITAGGIDTQYF
NA,TRBV6-5,NA,TRBJ1-1,TGTGCCAGCTTGTTTGGGAAGAACTCTGAAGCTTTCTTT,CASLFGKNSEAFF
NA,TRBV21-1,NA,TRBJ2-7,TGTGCCAAATCGCAGGGCTCCTACGAGCAGTACTTC,CAKSQGSYEQYF
TRBD2,TRBV30,many,TRBJ2-7,TGTGCCTTTTCCCCGGGACTAGCGGGTGAGCAGTACTTC,CAFSPGLAGEQYF
NA,TRBV30,few,TRBJ2-5,TGTGCCTGGAGTGTACGGGGCCCCGGCGGGACCCAGTACTTC,CAWSVRGPGGTQYF
NA,TRBV19,many,TRBJ1-1,TGTGCCAGTAGAGTATCCGAAGAAGGGGTAGTCACTGAAGCTTTCTTT,CASRVSEEGVVTEAFF
NA,TRBV30,medium-sized,TRBJ2-5,TGTGCCTGCACAAAGCCCCCCCAAGAGACCCAGTACTTC,CACTKPPQETQYF
NA,TRBV19,medium-sized,TRBJ2-6,TGTGCCAGTAGTAGAAAGGACCGTGGGGCCAACGTCCTGACTTTC,CASSRKDRGANVLTF
NA,TRBV12-3/TRBV12-4,few,TRBJ2-3,TGTGCCAGCAGCGAAACAGGGGACTCAACAGATACGCAGTATTTT,CASSETGDSTDTQYF
NA,TRBV12-3/TRBV12-4,medium-sized,TRBJ2-6,TGTGCCAGTACTGGGGGCTCTGGGGCCAACGTCCTGACTTTC,CASTGGSGANVLTF
NA,TRBV5-4,NA,TRBJ2-7,TGTGCCAGCAGCTCGATGGAGCAGACCTACGAGCAGTACTTC,CASSSMEQTYEQYF
TRBD1,TRBV19,NA,TRBJ2-3,TGTGCCAGTAGTGGATCAGGGGGAGCGGCAGATACGCAGTATTTT,CASSGSGGAADTQYF
NA,TRBV7-9,NA,TRBJ1-1,TGTGCCAGCAGCTTCCAGGGAAATACTGAAGCTTTCTTT,CASSFQGNTEAFF
NA,TRBV19,medium-sized,TRBJ2-2,TGTGCCAGTAGTATGCGGCAGGGTGAGACCGGGGAGCTGTTTTTT,CASSMRQGETGELFF
NA,TRBV5-4,few,TRBJ1-2,TGTGCCAGCAGCCGCGACAGAGACTATGGCTACACCTTC,CASSRDRDYGYTF
NA,TRBV6-1,NA,TRBJ2-5,TGTGCCAGCAGTCTATTCACAGGAGACCAAGAGACCCAGTACTTC,CASSLFTGDQETQYF
NA,TRBV5-4,few,TRBJ1-3,TGTGCCAGCAGCCCCTCGGGGGCGAACACCATATATTTT,CASSPSGANTIYF
NA,TRBV20-1,once,TRBJ2-1,TGCAGTGCTAGAGAAACACGGGGGCCCTCCGGTGATGAGCAGTTCTTC,CSARETRGPSGDEQFF
NA,TRBV15,medium-sized,TRBJ2-3,TGTGCCACCAGCAGAAGGAGTTTCACAGATACGCAGTATTTT,CATSRRSFTDTQYF
NA,TRBV20-1,NA,TRBJ2-7,TGCAGTGCTAGGACAGTCCCCTACGAGCAGTACTTC,CSARTVPYEQYF
TRBD1,TRBV19,medium-sized,TRBJ2-5,TGTGCCAGTAGTCAGGGGGACAGGATCAAGGAGCTCGAGACCCAGTACTTC,CASSQGDRIKELETQYF
TRBD1,TRBV19,few,TRBJ2-3,TGTGCCAGTAGTCCAACAGGGGGCGGAGCAGATACGCAGTATTTT,CASSPTGGGADTQYF
NA,TRBV5-4,many,TRBJ2-1,TGTGCCAGCAGCACCGGCACAGGACTAATTGACAATGAGCAGTTCTTC,CASSTGTGLIDNEQFF
TRBD1,TRBV6-4,NA,TRBJ2-2,TGTGCCAGCAGTGACGGACAGGGGGCCGGGGAGCTGTTTTTT,CASSDGQGAGELFF
NA,TRBV30,NA,TRBJ1-1,TGTGCCTGGAGTTGGGGAGGGAAGAACACTGAAGCTTTCTTT,CAWSWGGKNTEAFF
TRBD1,TRBV19,NA,TRBJ1-5,TGTGCCAGTAGTGTACACAGGGGGCGAGATCAGCCCCAGCATTTT,CASSVHRGRDQPQHF
NA,TRBV5-6,NA,TRBJ2-1,TGTGCCAGCAGCCAATTAACACCGGGTGAGCAGTTCTTC,CASSQLTPGEQFF
TRBD2,TRBV19,NA,TRBJ2-5,TGTGCCAGTAGTCCCGGGACTAGCGGGAGGATAGAGACCCAGTACTTC,CASSPGTSGRIETQYF
TRBD1,TRBV6-5,medium-sized,TRBJ2-3,TGTGCCAGCAGTTCAGGGGGAAGAAATACGCAGTATTTT,CASSSGGRNTQYF
TRBD2,TRBV6-5,once,TRBJ2-1,TGTGCCAGCAGTTACGTGGGAGGGATATGTTGGAATGAGCAGTTCTTC,CASSYVGGICWNEQFF
NA,TRBV12-3/TRBV12-4,many,TRBJ1-6,TGTGCCAGCAGTCCTCGGGGACCCGGGGTCTCACCCCTCCACTTT,CASSPRGPGVSPLHF
NA,TRBV19,medium-sized,TRBJ2-1,TGTGCCAGTAGACAGGGTGAGCAGTTCTTC,CASRQGEQFF
TRBD2,TRBV6-5,many,TRBJ2-1,TGTGCCAGCAGCCGTCGACAGATCGGGGGGGCTTACAATGAGCAGTTCTTC,CASSRRQIGGAYNEQFF
NA,TRBV19,medium-sized,TRBJ2-7,TGTGCCAGTAGATCAACCGGCGGGACCTACGAGCAGTACTTC,CASRSTGGTYEQYF
TRBD2,TRBV19,medium-sized,TRBJ2-7,TGTGCCAGTAGTTACGGGACTAGCGGCACCTACGAGCAGTACTTC,CASSYGTSGTYEQYF